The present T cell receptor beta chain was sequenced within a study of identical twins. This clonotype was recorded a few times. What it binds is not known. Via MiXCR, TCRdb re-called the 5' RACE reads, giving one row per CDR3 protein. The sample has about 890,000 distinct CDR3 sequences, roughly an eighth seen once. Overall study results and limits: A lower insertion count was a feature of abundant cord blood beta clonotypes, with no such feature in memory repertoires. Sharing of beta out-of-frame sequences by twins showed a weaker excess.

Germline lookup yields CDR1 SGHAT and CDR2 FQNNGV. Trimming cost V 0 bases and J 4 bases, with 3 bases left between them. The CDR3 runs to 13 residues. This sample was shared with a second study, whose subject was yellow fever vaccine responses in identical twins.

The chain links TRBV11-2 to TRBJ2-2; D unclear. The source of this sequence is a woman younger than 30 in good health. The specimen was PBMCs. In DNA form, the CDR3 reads TGTGCCAGCAGCTTAGATCCCACCGGGGAGCTGTTTTTT. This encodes CASSLDPTGELFF.